The 19 T cell receptor beta chains in this list originate from one sample, sequenced in a study of vaccination effects on CD4 cells after COVID-19 (dated by TCRdb to the early 2020s). The ViraFEST assay stimulated PBMC with viral peptide pools and then used TCR sequencing to identify antigen-specific CD4+ T cell clonotypes by expansion. After less than 13 days of culture, CD4+ T cells were isolated with the EasySep CD4+ T cell isolation kit. PCR-confirmed SARS-CoV-2 infection had occurred in convalescent patients between March and December 2020, before the Alpha, Beta and Delta variants emerged in the United States. The library came from the immunoSEQ multiplex PCR assay. TCRdb's version of the immuneACCESS table is confined to in-frame rearrangements and falls short of the full clone set. An unresolved V gene accounts for under half of the shortfall where checked; the remainder is of unknown origin. In this sample the table shows more than 35,000 clones, roughly 75% of which occur a single time. The top ten clonotypes cover just under 30% of the sample.

Their recognized antigens are unknown. The sequences come from CD4+ T cells from PBMCs cultured with a peptide pool, collected before COVID-19 vaccination. The receptors were gathered from a human donor who had a prior SARS-CoV-2 infection.

This rearrangement joins TRBV19 to TRBJ1-3, with D unresolved. V lost 6 bases to trimming and J lost 4 bases, with 16 bases between them. In germline, CDR1 is LNHDA, CDR2 SQIVND (reference sequence). The CDR3 contains 15 residues. CDR3: CASREGSAEGNTIYF. The DNA of the CDR3 is TGTGCCAGTAGGGAAGGGAGCGCTGAGGGAAACACCATATATTTT.

This chain joins TRBV4-2 and TRBJ2-3; D is uncertain. The CDR3 has 16 amino acids. V was cut by 1 base and J by 0 bases, with 11 bases left in between. The germline gives CDR1 LGHNA, CDR2 YNFKEQ. The CDR3 here is CASSQVSTLSTDTQYF. The CDR3 coding sequence is TGTGCCAGCAGCCAAGTCTCCACGCTGAGCACAGATACGCAGTATTTT.

J is TRBJ2-3 and V is TRBV7-2; 7 nucleotides agree with TRBD2. CDR3 length: 16 amino acids. J lost 0 bases, V lost 5 bases, and 8 bases had no gene match. Germline lookup yields CDR1 SGHTA and CDR2 FQGNSA. CDR3 sequence (DNA): TGTGCCAGCAGCACAGGTTTGCGGGGGAGCACAGATACGCAGTATTTT. It translates to CASSTGLRGSTDTQYF.

V usage is TRBV6-5 and J usage is TRBJ2-1; unclear D gene. CDR3 size: 15 residues. Germline loops: CDR1 MNHEY, CDR2 SVGAGI. Between the trimmed V and J ends, which lost 6 bases and 0 bases, there was a span of 12 bases. This CDR3 reads CASSMGGGSYNEQFF. The CDR3 DNA reads as TGTGCCAGCAGCATGGGCGGCGGCTCCTACAATGAGCAGTTCTTC.

The chain is built from TRBV18 and TRBJ1-4, with TRBD1 matching 8 bases. CDR3 length: 14 amino acids. J was trimmed by 8 bases and V by 2 bases; bases with no gene match: 4. CDR1 KGHSH and CDR2 LQKENI come from the germline V gene. CDR3 amino acids: CASSPIQGGEKLFF. The CDR3 DNA sequence: TGTGCCAGCTCACCAATACAGGGGGGCGAAAAACTGTTTTTT. The variable domain in full, with the rest retrieved from reference TRBV18 and TRBJ1-4, is NAGVMQNPRHLVRRRGQEARLRCSPMKGHSHVYWYRQLPEEGLKFMVYLQKENIIDESGMPKERFSAEFPKEGPSILRIQQVVRGDSAAYFCASSPIQGGEKLFFGSGTQLSVL.

The chain links TRBV29-1 to TRBJ2-2; 9 positions agree with TRBD1. Losses at the gene ends were 5 bases for V and 3 bases for J; bases not matched to a gene: 4. This CDR3 comprises 14 residues. Per the germline V gene, CDR1 is SQVTM and CDR2 is ANQGSEA. DNA of the CDR3: TGCAGCGTTCAACGGGACAGGGACACCGGGGAGCTGTTTTTT. Amino acid sequence: CSVQRDRDTGELFF.

CDR3 residues: CASSTLGQAWSSYNSPLHF. The CDR3 nucleotides are TGTGCCAGCAGCACCTTGGGACAGGCCTGGAGCTCCTATAATTCACCCCTCCACTTT. This rearrangement joins TRBV7-2 to TRBJ1-6, with 8 positions matching TRBD1. CDR1 is SGHTA, CDR2 FQGNSA, per germline. With 5 bases clipped from V and 0 bases from J, the junction kept 12 bases outside the gene matches. The CDR3 runs to 19 residues.

The rearrangement joins TRBV7-2 to TRBJ1-3; 8 positions match TRBD1. The CDR3 runs 12 residues. J gave up 3 bases and V 11 bases, and 3 bases lay outside the gene matches. Germline V gene lookup returns CDR1 SGHTA and CDR2 FQGNSA. CDR3 nucleotides: TGTGCCGGCGGACAGGGTGGAAACACCATATATTTT. It encodes CAGGQGGNTIYF.

This chain connects TRBV11-1 to TRBJ2-7, with D possibly matching TRBD1 (6 bases). CDR3 length: 14 residues. Germline-derived CDR1 and CDR2 are SGHAT and FQDESV (reference sequence). The V and J ends lost 6 bases and 0 bases respectively, with 12 bases between them. The DNA of the CDR3 is TGTGCCAGCAGTAAGGACAGCAACTCCTACGAGCAGTACTTC. Translation gives CASSKDSNSYEQYF.

This chain's CDR3 is CASSGTLGTDTQYF. The CDR3 DNA follows: TGTGCCAGCTCAGGGACACTCGGCACAGATACGCAGTATTTT. The chain has TRBV18 and TRBJ2-3; tentative D call: TRBD1 (6 bases). Germline V lookup: CDR1 KGHSH, CDR2 LQKENI. This CDR3 is 14 amino acids long. The germline V and J ends were trimmed by 5 bases and 1 base, with 10 bases remaining between them.

The chain links TRBV5-1 to TRBJ1-2, with D perhaps TRBD1 (6 bases). Trimming took 0 bases from V and 10 from J, leaving 13 bases between them. The CDR3 has 13 residues. Germline CDR1 is SGHRS and CDR2 is YFSETQ. The CDR3 coding sequence is TGCGCCAGCAGCTTGGCCGGCAGGGGAGACTACACCTTC. This sequence encodes CASSLAGRGDYTF.

The rearrangement joins TRBV14 to TRBJ2-7; tentative D call: TRBD2 (6 bases). This CDR3 comprises 13 residues. V lost 4 bases to trimming and J lost 3 bases, with 10 bases between them. Germline-derived CDR1 and CDR2 are SGHDN and FVKESK. CDR3 DNA: TGTGCCAGCAGCCCCATGGGGGGCTACGAGCAGTACTTC. Its translation: CASSPMGGYEQYF.

The V gene is TRBV7-2, the J gene TRBJ1-2, with 9 bases lining up with TRBD1. The germline V gene has CDR1 SGHTA and CDR2 FQGNSA. The CDR3 is 16 amino acids. V dropped 1 base and J dropped 0; count of bases not matched to a gene: 3. The CDR3 region is CASSLDGTGTNYGYTF. CDR3 sequence (DNA): TGTGCCAGCAGCTTAGATGGGACAGGGACTAACTATGGCTACACCTTC.

The V gene is TRBV7-2, the J gene TRBJ2-7; D unclear. The germline V gene has CDR1 SGHTA and CDR2 FQGNSA. Trimming took 5 bases from V and 2 from J, leaving 13 bases between them. This CDR3 is built from 14 residues. This CDR3 is CASSDGPTTYEQYF. Written as DNA, the CDR3 is TGTGCCAGCAGCGACGGTCCCACGACCTACGAGCAGTACTTC.

This clone turned up a few times. The CDR3 protein is CASSQDLGGLEAFF. The CDR3 coding sequence is TGCGCCAGCAGCCAAGATCTGGGGGGCCTTGAAGCTTTCTTT. The V and J genes are TRBV4-1 and TRBJ1-1, with a tentative D call TRBD1 (6 bases). The germline V and J ends were trimmed by 0 bases and 7 bases, with 12 bases remaining between them. CDR1 is MGHRA, CDR2 YSYEKL, per germline. This CDR3 spans 14 amino acids.

CDR3 loop: CASSVEGQGYEQYF. The CDR3 coding sequence is TGTGCCAGCAGCGTAGAAGGACAGGGCTACGAGCAGTACTTC. The J gene is TRBJ2-7, the V gene TRBV9; 8 bases line up with TRBD1. V shed 0 bases and J 3 bases; nucleotides not matched to a gene: 2. This CDR3 is built from 14 residues. Germline V gene data show CDR1 as SGDLS and CDR2 as YYNGEE.

V gene TRBV5-5 combines with J gene TRBJ2-5; D unclear. CDR3 length: 14 amino acids. Trimming removed 0 bases at V and 2 bases at J, with 8 bases between. Germline V gene data show CDR1 as SGHKS and CDR2 as YYEKEE (reference sequence). The CDR3 region is CASSLERVQETQYF. Written as DNA, the CDR3 is TGTGCCAGCAGCTTGGAAAGGGTTCAAGAGACCCAGTACTTC.

V usage is TRBV5-1 and J usage is TRBJ2-2, with D tentatively TRBD2 (5 bases). V gave up 0 bases and J gave up 5 bases, with 11 bases separating them. CDR1 is SGHRS and CDR2 is YFSETQ in the germline V gene. The CDR3 loop spans 15 amino acids. The CDR3 sequence: CASSLGAAWTGELFF. In DNA form, the CDR3 reads TGCGCCAGCAGCTTGGGAGCGGCATGGACCGGGGAGCTGTTTTTT.

The chain combines TRBV28 with TRBJ1-2; tentative D call: TRBD1 (5 bases). This CDR3 spans 12 amino acids. Germline-derived CDR1 and CDR2 are MDHEN and SYDVKM. Trimming removed 4 bases at V and 8 bases at J, with 11 bases between. Here the CDR3 DNA reads TGTGCCAGCAGTTCCAGGGACGGGGGCTACACCTTC. This encodes CASSSRDGGYTF.